The 18 T cell receptor beta chains below all came from one sample that was sequenced in a study of vaccination and CD4 T cells after COVID-19. No antigen is known for these receptors. Cultured CD4+ T cell DNA underwent sequencing with the Oncomine TCR Beta short-read assay. One entry per CDR3 protein, called by TCRdb with MiXCR from the PCR reads. Of about 16,000 distinct CDR3 sequences listed, less than 35% were seen once; the top ten hold less than 15%. Documented treatment: roughly nine-day PBMC culture with coronavirus spike peptide pools or control peptides (ViraFEST assay). Sequencing used cultured CD4+ T cells from blood. The receptors were gathered from a human donor with COVID-19.

The chain joins TRBV2 to TRBJ2-3; 10 nucleotides align to TRBD1. V lost 7 bases to trimming and J lost 6 bases; unmatched junction nucleotides: 7. The CDR3 loop spans 14 amino acids. Germline V gives CDR1 SNHLY, CDR2 FYNNEI. The CDR3 DNA follows: TGTGCCAGCACCGGGACAGGGGTTTTGGATACGCAGTATTTT. Its translation is CASTGTGVLDTQYF.

V and J are TRBV5-6 and TRBJ2-3, with 9 bases matching TRBD2. The CDR3 has 15 amino acids. V lost 6 bases, J lost 3 bases, and 8 bases stayed unmatched. Germline assignment: CDR1 SGHDT and CDR2 YYEEEE. This CDR3 is CASTGAGGRTDTQYF. CDR3 sequence (DNA): TGTGCCAGCACAGGGGCGGGGGGGAGGACAGATACGCAGTATTTT.

The chain carries TRBV29-1 and TRBJ1-4; 8 bases map to TRBD1. V dropped 4 bases and J dropped 0; count of bases not matched to a gene: 4. Germline CDR1 and CDR2: SQVTM and ANQGSEA. CDR3 length: 15 residues. DNA of the CDR3: TGCAGCGTTGCGGCAGGGGGCGCAACTAATGAAAAACTGTTTTTT. Its protein is CSVAAGGATNEKLFF.

This chain connects TRBV19 to TRBJ1-2, with D possibly TRBD1 on 5 matching bases. Germline-derived CDR1 and CDR2 are LNHDA and SQIVND (reference sequence). The V and J ends lost 5 bases and 2 bases respectively, with 12 bases between them. The CDR3 runs to 14 residues. The CDR3 nucleotides are TGTGCCAGTAGTCGATTGGACACAAACTATGGCTACACCTTC. Translating gives CASSRLDTNYGYTF. Filled out from reference TRBV19 and TRBJ1-2, the complete variable domain reads DGGITQSPKYLFRKEGQNVTLSCEQNLNHDAMYWYRQDPGQGLRLIYYSQIVNDFQKGDIAEGYSVSREKKESFPLTVTSAQKNPTAFYLCASSRLDTNYGYTFGSGTRLTVV.

The V call is TRBV29-1, the J call TRBJ2-3, with a tentative D call TRBD2 (7 bases). V dropped 8 bases and J dropped 3 bases, with 18 bases sitting between them. The CDR3 length is 14 residues. Germline values: CDR1 SQVTM, CDR2 ANQGSEA. The DNA for the CDR3 is TGCAGCTGCCCTTGGGGGGGCCCGACAGATACGCAGTATTTT. Translating it yields CSCPWGGPTDTQYF.

This clonotype appeared a few times. The chain joins TRBV6-1 to TRBJ2-4; 7 positions match TRBD1. Germline CDR1 and CDR2: MNHNS and SASEGT. This CDR3 comprises 14 residues. The V gene end was trimmed by 6 bases and the J gene end by 8 bases; junction bases not matched to a gene: 10. CDR3 amino acids: CASRLSQQGYIQYF. The CDR3 DNA is TGTGCCAGCAGACTTAGCCAACAGGGGTACATTCAGTACTTC.

The V and J genes are TRBV20-1 and TRBJ1-1, with D possibly TRBD1 on 5 matching bases. The CDR3 consists of 13 residues. CDR1 is DFQATT, CDR2 SNEGSKA, per germline (reference sequence). Between the trimmed V and J ends, which lost 4 bases and 2 bases, there was a span of 11 bases. The CDR3 sequence is CSANGHLNTEAFF. CDR3 nucleotides: TGCAGTGCTAACGGACACCTTAACACTGAAGCTTTCTTT.

This clonotype was detected only a few times. The chain links TRBV6-1 to TRBJ2-7, with unresolved D. The V end lost 6 bases, the J end lost 3 bases, and 12 bases lay between the germline ends. The germline V gene encodes CDR1 MNHNS and CDR2 SASEGT. The CDR3 consists of 13 residues. The CDR3 is CASSSIDVYEQYF. Written as DNA, the CDR3 is TGTGCCAGCAGCTCGATCGATGTCTACGAGCAGTACTTC.

CDR3 nucleotides: TGCGCCAGCAGCTTGGGACCTAGCGGGGGGCCCCCAGCGGAGACCCAGTACTTC. This sequence encodes CASSLGPSGGPPAETQYF. This rearrangement joins TRBV5-1 to TRBJ2-5; 11 bases align to TRBD2. CDR3 length: 18 residues. Per germline, CDR1 SGHRS and CDR2 YFSETQ. V shed 0 bases and J 5 bases; nucleotides not matched to a gene: 12. The whole variable domain, filled in from reference TRBV5-1 and TRBJ2-5, reads KAGVTQTPRYLIKTRGQQVTLSCSPISGHRSVSWYQQTPGQGLQFLFEYFSETQRNKGNFPGRFSGRQFSNSRSEMNVSTLELGDSALYLCASSLGPSGGPPAETQYFGPGTRLLVL.

V is TRBV20-1 and J is TRBJ1-5, with 7 nucleotides matching TRBD1. V lost 3 bases and J lost 4; bases outside the gene matches: 9. The CDR3 covers 15 residues. Looked up from germline, CDR1 is DFQATT and CDR2 is SNEGSKA (reference sequence). The CDR3 DNA reads as TGCAGTGCTAGCAAAGGGTCAGGGGGTAATCAGCCCCAGCATTTT. As protein: CSASKGSGGNQPQHF.

This clonotype has only a few counts. V usage is TRBV4-1 and J usage is TRBJ2-3; D call uncertain. Germline V gives CDR1 MGHRA, CDR2 YSYEKL. Trimming stripped 6 bases from V and 2 bases from J, with 21 bases between. The CDR3 is made up of 17 amino acids. CDR3 protein: CASRGIGSAISTDTQYF. For the CDR3, the DNA is TGCGCCAGCAGAGGAATCGGATCTGCGATCTCCACAGATACGCAGTATTTT.

This clonotype was counted only a few times. The chain joins TRBV19 to TRBJ1-1; D not resolved. CDR1 is LNHDA and CDR2 is SQIVND in the germline V gene (reference sequence). Trimming cost V 5 bases and J 1 base, with 11 bases left between them. The CDR3 is 14 amino acids. The CDR3 loop is CASSLRGRNTEAFF. The CDR3 DNA reads as TGTGCCAGTAGTCTCCGTGGACGGAACACTGAAGCTTTCTTT. The entire variable domain, with the rest obtained from reference TRBV19 and TRBJ1-1, is as follows: DGGITQSPKYLFRKEGQNVTLSCEQNLNHDAMYWYRQDPGQGLRLIYYSQIVNDFQKGDIAEGYSVSREKKESFPLTVTSAQKNPTAFYLCASSLRGRNTEAFFGQGTRLTVV.

The chain joins TRBV18 to TRBJ2-3; 11 bases match TRBD2. This CDR3 is built from 17 residues. Trimming cost V 0 bases and J 8 bases; bases outside gene matches: 10. Germline values: CDR1 KGHSH, CDR2 LQKENI. In DNA form, the CDR3 reads TGTGCCAGCTCACCACCGGGAATAGCGGGGGGGCTCGGTACGCAGTATTTT. It specifies CASSPPGIAGGLGTQYF. The full variable domain, in which reference TRBV18 and TRBJ2-3 provide the parts outside the CDR3, is NAGVMQNPRHLVRRRGQEARLRCSPMKGHSHVYWYRQLPEEGLKFMVYLQKENIIDESGMPKERFSAEFPKEGPSILRIQQVVRGDSAAYFCASSPPGIAGGLGTQYFGPGTRLTVL.

The V and J genes are TRBV20-1 and TRBJ2-3; D is possibly TRBD1 or TRBD2 (6 bases each). The CDR3 consists of 15 residues. V shed 0 bases and J shed 4 bases, with 14 bases lying between them. From germline, CDR1 is DFQATT and CDR2 SNEGSKA (reference sequence). The CDR3 DNA follows: TGCAGTGCTAGAGATCCCCGGGGGCCCGCAGATACGCAGTATTTT. The encoded protein is CSARDPRGPADTQYF.

V usage is TRBV7-9 and J usage is TRBJ1-6, with D maybe TRBD1 (5 bases). Per germline, CDR1 SEHNR and CDR2 FQNEAQ (reference sequence). The CDR3 has 13 amino acids. The ends were cut back, 2 bases at V and 7 bases at J, with 6 bases in the middle. The CDR3 is CASSLQGNSPLHF. For the CDR3, the DNA is TGTGCCAGCAGCTTACAGGGCAATTCACCCCTCCACTTT.

V and J are TRBV11-1 and TRBJ2-7; no reliable D call. The CDR3 length is 14 residues. CDR1 is SGHAT and CDR2 is FQDESV in the germline V gene (reference sequence). V was trimmed by 4 bases and J by 3 bases, leaving 13 bases between them. CDR3 DNA sequence: TGTGCCAGCAGCTCCAAATTCGACCGCTACGAGCAGTACTTC. Its translation is CASSSKFDRYEQYF.

This clonotype was counted a few times. The chain joins TRBV11-1 to TRBJ1-1; D unclear. The CDR3 is made up of 14 amino acids. Per the germline V gene, CDR1 is SGHAT and CDR2 is FQDESV (reference sequence). The V end lost 1 base, the J end lost 9 bases, and 15 bases lay between the germline ends. CDR3 sequence (DNA): TGTGCCAGCAGCTTAGACGGGCAGGATGGGAAAGCTTTCTTT. Protein product: CASSLDGQDGKAFF.

This clonotype was seen only a few times. The genes are TRBV7-2 and TRBJ2-5; possibly TRBD2 for D (5 bases). Germline CDR1 reads SGHTA; CDR2 reads FQGNSA. CDR3 length equals 13 residues. Trimming shortened V by 3 bases and J by 5 bases, and 10 bases separated the two germline ends. DNA for the CDR3: TGTGCCAGCAGCTTCACTAGTAGGGAGACCCAGTACTTC. Its protein product is CASSFTSRETQYF.